This entry features one TCR beta chain sequence. No antigen is known for it. The CDR3 contains 17 residues. Alopecia areata patients provided lesional scalp punch biopsies and peripheral blood. This specimen comes from a study of CD8+ T cells in alopecia areata. Study-wide findings and caveats: Higher clonality and more expanded CD8+ clones appeared in lesional than normal scalp.

RNA was extracted and reverse transcribed into cDNA as the sequencing template. TCRdb keeps only in-frame clones here, not all; method: immunoSEQ multiplex PCR. The sample yields roughly 32,000 clones, less than 75% seen once. The sequencing input was NKG2D-high CD8+ T cells sorted from blood. The rearrangement joins TRBV21-1 to TRBJ2-7; TRBD1, the table's D call, was not compared with the DNA. TRBV21-1 is a documented pseudogene. This TCR was sampled from a human donor with alopecia areata. For the CDR3, the DNA is TGTGCCAGCAGCAAACGACGCCGACAGGGGGGTTTGATCGAGCAGTACTTC. Protein product: CASSKRRRQGGLIEQYF.